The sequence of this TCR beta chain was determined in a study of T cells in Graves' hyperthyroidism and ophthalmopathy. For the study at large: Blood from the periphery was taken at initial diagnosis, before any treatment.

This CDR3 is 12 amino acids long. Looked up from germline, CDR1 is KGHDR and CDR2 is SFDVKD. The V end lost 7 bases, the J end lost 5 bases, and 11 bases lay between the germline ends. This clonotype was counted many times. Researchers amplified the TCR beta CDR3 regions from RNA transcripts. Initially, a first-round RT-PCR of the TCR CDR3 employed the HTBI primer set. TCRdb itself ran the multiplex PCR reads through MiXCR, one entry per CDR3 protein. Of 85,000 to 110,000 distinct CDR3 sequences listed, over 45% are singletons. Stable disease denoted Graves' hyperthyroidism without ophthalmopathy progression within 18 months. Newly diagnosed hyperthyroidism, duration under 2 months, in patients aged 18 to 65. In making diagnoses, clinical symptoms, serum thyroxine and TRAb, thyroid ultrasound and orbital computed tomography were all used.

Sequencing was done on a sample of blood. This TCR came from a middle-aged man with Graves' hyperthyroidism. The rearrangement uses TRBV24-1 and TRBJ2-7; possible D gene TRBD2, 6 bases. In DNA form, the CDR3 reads TGTGCCACCAGAGGTACGGGAGACGAGCAGTACTTC. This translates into CATRGTGDEQYF.